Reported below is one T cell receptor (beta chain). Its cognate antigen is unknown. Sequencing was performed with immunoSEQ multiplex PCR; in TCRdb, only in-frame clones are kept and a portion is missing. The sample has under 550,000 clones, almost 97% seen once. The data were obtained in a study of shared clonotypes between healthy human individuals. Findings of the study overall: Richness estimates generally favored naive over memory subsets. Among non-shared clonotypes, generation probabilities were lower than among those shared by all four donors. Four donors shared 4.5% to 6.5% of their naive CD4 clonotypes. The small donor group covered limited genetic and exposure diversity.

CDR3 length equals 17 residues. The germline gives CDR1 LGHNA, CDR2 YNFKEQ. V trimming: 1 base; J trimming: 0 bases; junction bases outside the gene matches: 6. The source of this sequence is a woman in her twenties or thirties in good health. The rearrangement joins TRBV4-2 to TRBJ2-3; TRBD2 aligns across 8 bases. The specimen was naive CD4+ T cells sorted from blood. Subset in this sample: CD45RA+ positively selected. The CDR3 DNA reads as TGTGCCAGCAGCCAAGTGATAGCGGGGTCTAGCACAGATACGCAGTATTTT. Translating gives CASSQVIAGSSTDTQYF.